The rows below give T cell receptor beta chains drawn from one sample of a study of blood T cell repertoires in COVID-19. TCRdb keeps only in-frame clones here, not all; method: immunoSEQ multiplex PCR. The data contain approximately 300,000 clones, around 90% of them singletons. Sample: PBMCs or T cells enriched from blood (not recorded which). Every receptor here comes from a young woman who had recovered from COVID-19. The CDR3 runs from the conserved cysteine through the conserved F or W. A D gene is named only where the DNA matches it firmly. Where a row states a size, it is once, few, many or the class of an expanded clone; other rows omit it.

size	D	J	V	DNA	CDR3
once	-	TRBJ1-5	TRBV7-9	TGTGCCAGCACCCGTCTCCACAGGCACCGGAAACAGCCCCAGCATTTT	CASTRLHRHRKQPQHF
-	TRBD2	TRBJ2-5	TRBV3-1/TRBV3-2	TGTGCCAGCAGCCTATCCCTCCCTCTAGCGGGGGTAGTGGAGACCCAGTACTTC	CASSLSLPLAGVVETQYF
-	-	TRBJ1-5	TRBV19	TGTGCCAGTAGTGCGGAGAATAGAGGCAATCAGCCCCAGCATTTT	CASSAENRGNQPQHF
-	TRBD2	TRBJ2-2	TRBV28	TGTGCCAGCAGACAACTAGCGATGGGCGGGGAGCTGTTTTTT	CASRQLAMGGELFF
-	-	TRBJ2-7	TRBV7-9	TGTGCCAGCAGCCCCGGGGGACCACTCTCCTACGAGCAGTACTTC	CASSPGGPLSYEQYF
-	TRBD1	TRBJ2-2	TRBV7-6	TGTGCCAGGAGACAGGGAGAATCCGGGGAGCTGTTTTTT	CARRQGESGELFF
-	-	TRBJ1-2	TRBV19	TGTGCCAGTAGCACCGGGTCTACTGATATGCGCTACACCTTC	CASSTGSTDMRYTF
-	-	TRBJ2-7	TRBV7-2	TGTGCCAGCAGCCCCCCCGCGCCCGAGCAGTACTTC	CASSPPAPEQYF
-	TRBD1	TRBJ1-2	TRBV28	TGTGCCAGCAGTTCGAACAGGGGGAACTATGGCTACACCTTC	CASSSNRGNYGYTF
-	-	TRBJ1-2	TRBV6-7	TGTGCCAGCAGTTACTCGCCAGGGTCTAACTATGGCTACACCTTC	CASSYSPGSNYGYTF
-	TRBD2	TRBJ2-5	TRBV9	TGTGCCAGCAGCGTAGGGGGACTAGCGGACCAAGAGACCCAGTACTTC	CASSVGGLADQETQYF
once	-	TRBJ1-1	TRBV6-5	TGTGCCAGCAGTTACTCGGCCAGGGACTTGTTTACTGAAGCTTTCTTT	CASSYSARDLFTEAFF
once	-	TRBJ1-5	TRBV7-2	TGTGCCAGCAGCTTAGAGCCTGACCCCTCGGGGCCCCAGCATTTT	CASSLEPDPSGPQHF
-	-	TRBJ1-6	TRBV28	TGTGCCAGCTGTCGGGGGGGGGAATCACCCCTCCACTTT	CASCRGGESPLHF
-	-	TRBJ2-1	TRBV5-4	TGTGTGAGCGAGGGACTGACATACAATGAGCAGTTCTTC	CVSEGLTYNEQFF
-	-	TRBJ2-2	TRBV11-2	TGTGCCAGCAGCTCCCCGACCGCGGGATCCACCGGGGAGCTGTTTTTT	CASSSPTAGSTGELFF
-	TRBD1	TRBJ1-6	TRBV28	TGTGCCAGCAGTTCCCACAGGGGTTCACCCCTCCACTTT	CASSSHRGSPLHF
-	-	TRBJ1-5	TRBV28	TGTGCCAGCAGTTTCCCCGGGGGGGGACGGGGGGATCCCCAGCATTTT	CASSFPGGGRGDPQHF
-	TRBD2	TRBJ2-7	TRBV27	TGTGCCAGCAGTCGGTCGGGGGGTTTTTCCTACGAGCAGTACTTC	CASSRSGGFSYEQYF
once	TRBD1	TRBJ1-5	TRBV5-6	TGTGCCAGCAGCTCAGGGGGCGGCAATCAGCCCCAGCATTTT	CASSSGGGNQPQHF
-	-	TRBJ1-4	TRBV18	TGTGCCAGCTCACCGCTTTTAAATCCCGAGAATGAAAAACTGTTTTTT	CASSPLLNPENEKLFF
-	TRBD1	TRBJ2-2	TRBV7-6	TGTGCCAGCAGCTTAGTTGGGACAGGACTCGCCGGGGAGCTGTTTTTT	CASSLVGTGLAGELFF
-	-	TRBJ2-1	TRBV11-2	TGTGCCAGCAGCTCACAGGGAAATGAGCAGTTCTTC	CASSSQGNEQFF
-	-	TRBJ1-1	TRBV6-2/TRBV6-3	TGTGCCAGCAGTTACGTCTGGCAGCAACTACGATTGAACACTGAAGCTTTCTTT	CASSYVWQQLRLNTEAFF
once	TRBD1	TRBJ2-2	TRBV12-5	TGTGCTAGTGGTTCGACAGGGGTGGCCGGGGAGCTGTTTTTT	CASGSTGVAGELFF
-	TRBD1	TRBJ2-5	TRBV5-8	TGTGCCAGCAGCTCGCCGGGACAGGCTCAAGAGACCCAGTACTTC	CASSSPGQAQETQYF
once	TRBD2	TRBJ2-1	TRBV4-2	TGTGCCAGCAGCCTCCCAAAGGAACTAGCGGGGGTCAGCTCCTACAATGAGCAGTTCTTC	CASSLPKELAGVSSYNEQFF
-	-	TRBJ1-2	TRBV29-1	TGCAGCGTTCGCGTACTAGATGGCTACACCTTC	CSVRVLDGYTF
-	TRBD1	TRBJ2-5	TRBV27	TGTGCCAGCACCCTGACAGGGTCAGTGAAGGGGACCCAGTACTTC	CASTLTGSVKGTQYF
-	TRBD1	TRBJ1-2	TRBV5-1	TGCGCCAGCACCCGAGACAGGGGAGTCGATGGCTACACCTTC	CASTRDRGVDGYTF
-	-	TRBJ2-7	TRBV6-1	TGTGCCAGTTCGGCAGGGGTTGACGAGCAGTACTTC	CASSAGVDEQYF
-	TRBD1	TRBJ2-2	TRBV6-5	TGTGCCACCGAGGACAGGGGGCGTAGCTCCGGGGAGCTGTTTTTT	CATEDRGRSSGELFF
-	TRBD2	TRBJ2-1	TRBV11-2	TGTGCCAGCAGGGGGACTAGCGGGAGGATATGGAATGAGCAGTTCTTC	CASRGTSGRIWNEQFF
-	-	TRBJ2-7	TRBV15	TGTGCCACCAGCAGAGATCGGAACCGGGGGAAATACTACGAGCAGTACTTC	CATSRDRNRGKYYEQYF
-	-	TRBJ1-3	TRBV5-4	TGTGCCAGCAGTCCACAGAATTCCCTTGACACCATATATTTT	CASSPQNSLDTIYF
-	TRBD1	TRBJ2-7	TRBV19	TGTGCCAGTAGCCCGAACAGGGGGCCTCCCTACGAGCAGTACTTC	CASSPNRGPPYEQYF
-	-	TRBJ2-7	TRBV18	TGTGCCAGCTCGCGCGACAGCAGCTCCTACGAGCAGTACTTC	CASSRDSSSYEQYF
-	-	TRBJ1-1	TRBV28	TGTGCCAGCAGTTTAAACAGTGGAACTGAAGCTTTCTTT	CASSLNSGTEAFF
-	TRBD2	TRBJ2-5	TRBV4-2	TGTGCCAGCAGCCAAGATAACGGGGGGGGAGCCCAGTACTTC	CASSQDNGGGAQYF
-	-	TRBJ2-1	TRBV6-5	TGTGCCAGCAGTTCGAAAGGGGCTAGGGTTGATGAGCAGTTCTTC	CASSSKGARVDEQFF
-	TRBD1	TRBJ1-4	TRBV5-1	TGCGCCAGCAGGATGGACGGGACAGGGTGGGAAAAACTGTTTTTT	CASRMDGTGWEKLFF